Sequencing of this TCR beta chain was carried out in a study of blood T cells in healthy people across ages. Alongside a J-beta primer mix, a sample-barcoded 5' primer served in a second PCR lasting about 7 to 12 cycles. TCRdb reprocessed the 5' RACE reads via MiXCR and lists one record per CDR3 protein. The data contain 800,000 to 950,000 distinct CDR3 sequences, 35% to 40% of them singletons. This clonotype was picked up one time. The TCR sequence derives from a young man in good health. The sample was blood.

The DNA for the CDR3 is TGTGCCAGCAGTTACAAACTCCAGGGCCTTCTAACTGGTGACGATGAGCAGTACTTC. It is translated as CASSYKLQGLLTGDDEQYF. The chain links TRBV28 to TRBJ2-5, with D maybe TRBD1 (5 bases). V was clipped by 4 bases and J by 11 bases, with 35 bases between them. Germline V gene sequence: CDR1 MDHEN, CDR2 SYDVKM. The CDR3 runs 19 residues.